This TCR beta chain was identified during a study of blood T cell repertoires in COVID-19. Only in-frame clones appear in the TCRdb table, and some are missing; sequencing was by immunoSEQ multiplex PCR. The table lists about 81,000 clones, 91% of them singletons, with 1.5% to 2% in the top ten. Germline CDR1 and CDR2: LGHDT and YNNKEL (reference sequence). This CDR3 has 15 residues. J lost 3 bases, V lost 0 bases, and 2 bases had no gene match. The V gene is TRBV3-1 (or the pseudogene TRBV3-2), the J gene TRBJ2-1; TRBD2 matches at 7 bases. The receptor comes from a woman between 45 and 65 years old in a cohort sampled during active COVID-19. Material for sequencing was peripheral blood. CDR3 nucleotides: TGTGCCAGCAGCCAAGATTGGACTAGCTACAATGAGCAGTTCTTC. Amino acid sequence: CASSQDWTSYNEQFF.